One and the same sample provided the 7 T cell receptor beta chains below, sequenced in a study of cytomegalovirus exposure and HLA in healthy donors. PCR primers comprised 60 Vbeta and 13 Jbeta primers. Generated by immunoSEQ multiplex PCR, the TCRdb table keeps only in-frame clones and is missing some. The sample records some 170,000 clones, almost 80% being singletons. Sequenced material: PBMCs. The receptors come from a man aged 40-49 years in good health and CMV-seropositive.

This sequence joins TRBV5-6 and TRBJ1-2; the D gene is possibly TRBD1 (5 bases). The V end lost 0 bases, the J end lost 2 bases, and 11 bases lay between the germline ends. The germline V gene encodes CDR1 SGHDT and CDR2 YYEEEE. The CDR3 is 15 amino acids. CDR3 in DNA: TGTGCCAGCAGCTTGGTCGGGCGGGGGAACTATGGCTACACCTTC. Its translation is CASSLVGRGNYGYTF.

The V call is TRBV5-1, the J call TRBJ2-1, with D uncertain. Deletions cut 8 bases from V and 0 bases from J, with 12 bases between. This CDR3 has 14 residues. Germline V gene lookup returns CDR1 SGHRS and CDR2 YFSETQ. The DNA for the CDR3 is TGCGCCAGTACAAGCGATAGCTCCTACAATGAGCAGTTCTTC. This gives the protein CASTSDSSYNEQFF.

CDR3 amino acids: CASSSDSSYEQYF. CDR3 nucleotide sequence: TGTGCCAGCAGTTCGGACAGCTCCTACGAGCAGTACTTC. The chain combines TRBV27 with TRBJ2-5; D might be TRBD1 (6 bases). The DNA end is more similar to TRBJ2-7, so the J call may be wrong. The germline gives CDR1 MNHEY, CDR2 SMNVEV (reference sequence). This CDR3 is built from 13 residues.

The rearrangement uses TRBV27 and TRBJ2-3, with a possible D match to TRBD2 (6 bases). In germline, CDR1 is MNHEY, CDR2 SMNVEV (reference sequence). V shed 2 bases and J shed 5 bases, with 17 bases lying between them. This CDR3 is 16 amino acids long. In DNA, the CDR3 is TGTGCCAGCAGTTTAGGAGGGTTTTCGGGTGTAGATACGCAGTATTTT. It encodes CASSLGGFSGVDTQYF.

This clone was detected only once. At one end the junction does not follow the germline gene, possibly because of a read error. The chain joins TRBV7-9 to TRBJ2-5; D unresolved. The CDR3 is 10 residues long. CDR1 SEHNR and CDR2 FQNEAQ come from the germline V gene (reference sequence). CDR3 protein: CASSADHKHF. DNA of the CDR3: TGTGCCAGCAGCGCCGATCATAAGCACTTC.

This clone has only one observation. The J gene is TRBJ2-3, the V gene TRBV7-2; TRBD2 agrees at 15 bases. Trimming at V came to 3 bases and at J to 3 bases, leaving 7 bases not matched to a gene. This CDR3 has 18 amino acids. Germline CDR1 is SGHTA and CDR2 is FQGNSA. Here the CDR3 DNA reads TGTGCCAGCAGCTTCTGGACTAGCGGGAGGGCCAGTACAGATACGCAGTATTTT. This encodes CASSFWTSGRASTDTQYF.

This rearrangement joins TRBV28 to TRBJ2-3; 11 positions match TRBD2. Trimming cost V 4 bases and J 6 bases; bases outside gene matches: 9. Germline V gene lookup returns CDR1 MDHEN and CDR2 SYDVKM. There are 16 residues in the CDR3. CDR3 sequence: CASSSKTSGSLDTQYF. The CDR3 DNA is TGTGCCAGCAGTTCAAAAACTAGCGGGAGTTTGGATACGCAGTATTTT.